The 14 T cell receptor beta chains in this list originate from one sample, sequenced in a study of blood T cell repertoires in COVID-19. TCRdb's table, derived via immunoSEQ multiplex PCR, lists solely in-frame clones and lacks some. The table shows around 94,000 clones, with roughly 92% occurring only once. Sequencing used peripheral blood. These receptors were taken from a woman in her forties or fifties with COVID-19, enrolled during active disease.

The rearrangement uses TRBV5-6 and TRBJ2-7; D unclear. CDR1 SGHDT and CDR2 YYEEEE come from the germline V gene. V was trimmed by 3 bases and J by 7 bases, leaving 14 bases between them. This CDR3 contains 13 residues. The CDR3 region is CASSSMTEWEQYV. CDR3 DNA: TGTGCCAGCAGCTCCATGACTGAATGGGAGCAGTACGTC.

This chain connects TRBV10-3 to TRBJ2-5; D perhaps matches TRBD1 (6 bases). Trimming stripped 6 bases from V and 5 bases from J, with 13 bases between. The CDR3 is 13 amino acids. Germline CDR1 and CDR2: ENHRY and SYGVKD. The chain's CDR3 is CAISPDSRETQYF. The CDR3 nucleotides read TGTGCCATCAGCCCGGACAGTCGGGAGACCCAGTACTTC.

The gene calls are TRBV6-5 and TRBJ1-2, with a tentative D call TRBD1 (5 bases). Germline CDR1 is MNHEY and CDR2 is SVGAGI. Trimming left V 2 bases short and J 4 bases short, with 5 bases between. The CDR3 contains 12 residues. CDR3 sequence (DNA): TGTGCCAGCAGTTACGGGGCCTATGGCTACACCTTC. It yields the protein CASSYGAYGYTF.

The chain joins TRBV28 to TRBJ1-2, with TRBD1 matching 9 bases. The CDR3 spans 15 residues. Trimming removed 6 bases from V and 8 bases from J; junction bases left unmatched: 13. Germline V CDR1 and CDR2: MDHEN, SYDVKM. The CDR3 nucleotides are TGTGCCAGCAGCCTAGGGGACAGGGAGTATTACGGCTACACCTTC. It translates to CASSLGDREYYGYTF.

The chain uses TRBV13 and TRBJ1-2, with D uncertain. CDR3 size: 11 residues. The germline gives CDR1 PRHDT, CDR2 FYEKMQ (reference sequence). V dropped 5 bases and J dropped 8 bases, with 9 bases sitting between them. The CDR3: CASSLRSGYTF. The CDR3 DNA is TGTGCCAGCAGCCTAAGATCCGGCTACACCTTC.

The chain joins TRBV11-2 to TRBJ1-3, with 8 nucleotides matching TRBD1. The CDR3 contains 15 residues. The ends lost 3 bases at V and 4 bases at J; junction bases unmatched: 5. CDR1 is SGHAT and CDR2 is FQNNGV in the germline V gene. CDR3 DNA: TGTGCCAGCAGCTTGACAGGGGTTTCCGGAAACACCATATATTTT. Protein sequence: CASSLTGVSGNTIYF. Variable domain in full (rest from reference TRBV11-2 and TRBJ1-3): EAGVAQSPRYKIIEKRQSVAFWCNPISGHATLYWYQQILGQGPKLLIQFQNNGVVDDSQLPKDRFSAERLKGVDSTLKIQPAKLEDSAVYLCASSLTGVSGNTIYFGEGSWLTVV.

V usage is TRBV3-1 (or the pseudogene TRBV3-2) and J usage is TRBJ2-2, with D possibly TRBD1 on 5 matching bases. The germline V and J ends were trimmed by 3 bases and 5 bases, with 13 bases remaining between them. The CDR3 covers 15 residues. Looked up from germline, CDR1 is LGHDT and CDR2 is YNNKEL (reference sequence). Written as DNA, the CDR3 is TGTGCCAGCAGCCACAGGGTAGCTACGACCGGGGAGCTGTTTTTT. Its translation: CASSHRVATTGELFF.

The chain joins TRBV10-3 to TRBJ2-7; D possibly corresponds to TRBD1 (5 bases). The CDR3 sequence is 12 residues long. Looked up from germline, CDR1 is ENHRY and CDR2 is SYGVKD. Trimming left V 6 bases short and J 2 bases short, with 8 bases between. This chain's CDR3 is CAIRGPTYEQYF. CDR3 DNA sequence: TGTGCCATCAGGGGGCCCACCTACGAGCAGTACTTC.

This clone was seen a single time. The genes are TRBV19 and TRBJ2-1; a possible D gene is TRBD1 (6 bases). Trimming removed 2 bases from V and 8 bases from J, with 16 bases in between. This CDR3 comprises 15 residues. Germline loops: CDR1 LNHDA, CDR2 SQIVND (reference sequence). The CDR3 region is CASSIMAISGDEQFF. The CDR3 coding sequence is TGTGCCAGTAGTATAATGGCAATTTCAGGGGATGAGCAGTTCTTC.

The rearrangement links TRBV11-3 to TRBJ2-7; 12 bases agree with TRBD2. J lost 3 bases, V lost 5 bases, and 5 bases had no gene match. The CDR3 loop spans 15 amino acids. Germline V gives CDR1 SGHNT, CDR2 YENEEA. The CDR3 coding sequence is TGTGCCAGCAGCAAGAGGACTAGCGGGGTCTACGAGCAGTACTTC. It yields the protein CASSKRTSGVYEQYF. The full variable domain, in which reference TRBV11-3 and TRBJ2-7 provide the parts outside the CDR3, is EAGVVQSPRYKIIEKKQPVAFWCNPISGHNTLYWYLQNLGQGPELLIRYENEEAVDDSQLPKDRFSAERLKGVDSTLKIQPAELGDSAVYLCASSKRTSGVYEQYFGPGTRLTVT.

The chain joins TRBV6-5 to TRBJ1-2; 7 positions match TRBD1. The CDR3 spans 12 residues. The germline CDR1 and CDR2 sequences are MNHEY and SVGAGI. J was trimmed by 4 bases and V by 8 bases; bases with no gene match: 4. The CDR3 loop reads CASFGTVYGYTF. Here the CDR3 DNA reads TGTGCCAGCTTCGGGACAGTCTATGGCTACACCTTC.

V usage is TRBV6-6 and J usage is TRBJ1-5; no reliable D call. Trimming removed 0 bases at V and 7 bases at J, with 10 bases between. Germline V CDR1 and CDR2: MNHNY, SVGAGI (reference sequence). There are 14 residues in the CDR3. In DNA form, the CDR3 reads TGTGCCAGCAGTTACTCGACTCCCGACCAGCCCCAGCATTTT. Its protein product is CASSYSTPDQPQHF.

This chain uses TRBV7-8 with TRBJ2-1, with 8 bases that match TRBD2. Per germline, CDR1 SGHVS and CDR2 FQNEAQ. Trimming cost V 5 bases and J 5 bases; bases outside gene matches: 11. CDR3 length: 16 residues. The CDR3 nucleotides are TGTGCCAGCAGCCGCACAAGCGGGGGTCGCCACAATGAGCAGTTCTTC. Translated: CASSRTSGGRHNEQFF.

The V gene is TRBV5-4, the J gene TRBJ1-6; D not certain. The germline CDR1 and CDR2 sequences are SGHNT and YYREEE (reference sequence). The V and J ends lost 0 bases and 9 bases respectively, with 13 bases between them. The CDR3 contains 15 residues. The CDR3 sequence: CASSLAGSSGSPLHF. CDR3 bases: TGTGCCAGCAGCTTGGCCGGCAGCTCGGGTTCACCCCTCCACTTT.